This paragraph reports one TCR beta chain. Its antigen remains undetermined. No much larger clonotype is one base removed from it; base qualities were not supplied. The library was produced with PCR. For sequencing, an Illumina HiSeq 4000 was employed. High-throughput sequencing was used to profile the CDR3 region of the TCR beta-chain in every patient. From the authors' description of their analysis: The researchers built a classifier to tell apart papillary thyroid cancer patients with distant metastasis, based on CDR3 differences among clinicopathological groups. Repertoire diversity was assessed with the Shannon index, and tumor-blood repertoire similarity with the Morisita-Horn index. TCRdb reprocessing: public reads trimmed at Q25 with fastp, clones called with MiXCR, in-frame beta chains kept. None of the V and J calls come from the authors' own analysis; TCRdb made them. Here the sample has tens of thousands of clones; roughly 45% occur a single time. Approximately 25% of the sample rests with the top ten.

The germline V gene provides CDR1 SGHAT and CDR2 FQNNGV. The CDR3 contains 15 residues, cysteine and phenylalanine counted. The kept DNA is CDR3 alone, 45 bases in frame from the first base. Germline trimming amounts to 4 bases on V and 5 bases on J, with 2 as the count of junction bases outside the gene matches. The data originate from a study of metastatic and nonmetastatic thyroid tumors (dated by TCRdb to the early 2020s). With respect to the entire study: Repertoires from peripheral blood and from tumor or nodule tissue samples of malignant and benign thyroid patients were compared. What the research found in general, with its limitations: TCR beta diversity was reported as significantly higher in malignant tumors than in benign nodules, in both blood and tumor samples.

None of the patients had been given any treatment before thyroid surgery. Using T-cell receptor beta sequencing, the researchers looked back retrospectively at clinical samples from patients, gathered between about 2011 and 2018. The sequencing sample was made of tumor tissue. The sequence links TRBV11-2 to TRBJ2-1; 13 bases in the middle match TRBD2. This TCR derives from a male donor with papillary thyroid cancer or a benign thyroid nodule (not recorded which). Some clones in this sample may be carry-over from other donors' samples. The encoded CDR3 is CASSWGLAGHNEQFF. The nucleotide sequence is given as TGTGCCAGCAGCTGGGGACTAGCGGGGCACAATGAGCAGTTCTTC.